This TCR beta chain was observed in a study of PD-1 blockade in classical Hodgkin lymphoma. Study-level information: Patients were treated with nivolumab at 3 mg/kg, and this was given intravenously every 2 weeks. Findings of the study overall: Whoever responded completely had baseline diversity much like that seen in newly diagnosed patients. Factors driving the repertoire differences, possibly disease activity or prior therapy, remain undefined. At C4D1, TCR diversity had climbed significantly for CD4+ cells, though not for CD8+ cells.

With 6 bases removed from V and 7 bases from J, the gap between germline ends came to 19 bases. This CDR3 region has 14 residues. Germline CDR1 reads SGHRS; CDR2 reads YFSETQ. About this clone: Its antigen is currently unknown.

The time point: cycle 4 day 1 (C4D1), after five to seven weeks of nivolumab. Each patient's relapse followed autologous stem cell transplantation, and brentuximab vedotin exposure varied. Method: immunoSEQ multiplex PCR; TCRdb's copy keeps in-frame clones and lacks some. The sample holds roughly 94,000 clones; roughly 91% are singletons and the top ten take about 2%. Sample: peripheral blood mononuclear cells (PBMCs), taken before the fourth cycle of nivolumab. This receptor was obtained from a human donor with classical Hodgkin lymphoma. The gene calls are TRBV5-1 and TRBJ1-2; a possible D gene is TRBD1 (5 bases). The CDR3 is CASIDPGSFVGYTF. The CDR3 DNA sequence: TGCGCCAGCATCGATCCAGGGTCTTTCGTTGGCTACACCTTC.